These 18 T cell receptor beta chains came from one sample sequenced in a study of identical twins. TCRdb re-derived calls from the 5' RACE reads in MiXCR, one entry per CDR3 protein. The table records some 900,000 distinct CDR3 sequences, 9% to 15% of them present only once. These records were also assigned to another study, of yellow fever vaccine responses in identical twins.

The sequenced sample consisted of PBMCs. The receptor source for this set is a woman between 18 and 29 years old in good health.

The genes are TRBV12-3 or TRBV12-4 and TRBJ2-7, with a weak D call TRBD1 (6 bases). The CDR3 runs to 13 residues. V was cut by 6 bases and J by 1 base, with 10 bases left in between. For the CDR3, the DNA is TGTGCCAGCAGGACAGGAGTTTCCTACGAGCAGTACTTC. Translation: CASRTGVSYEQYF.

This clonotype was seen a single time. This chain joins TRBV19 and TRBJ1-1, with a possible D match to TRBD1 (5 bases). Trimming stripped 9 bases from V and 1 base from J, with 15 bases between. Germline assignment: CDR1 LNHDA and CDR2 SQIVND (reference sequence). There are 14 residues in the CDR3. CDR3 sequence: CASGVGRRNTEAFF. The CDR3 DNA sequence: TGTGCCAGCGGGGTGGGACGGCGGAACACTGAAGCTTTCTTT.

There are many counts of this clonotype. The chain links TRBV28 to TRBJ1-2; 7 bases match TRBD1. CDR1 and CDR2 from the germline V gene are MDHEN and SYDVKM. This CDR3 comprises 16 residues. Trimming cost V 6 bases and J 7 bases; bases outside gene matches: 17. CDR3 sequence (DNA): TGTGCCAGCAGCCCCCCAACGGGAACAGGGGCTACTGGCTACACCTTC. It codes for CASSPPTGTGATGYTF.

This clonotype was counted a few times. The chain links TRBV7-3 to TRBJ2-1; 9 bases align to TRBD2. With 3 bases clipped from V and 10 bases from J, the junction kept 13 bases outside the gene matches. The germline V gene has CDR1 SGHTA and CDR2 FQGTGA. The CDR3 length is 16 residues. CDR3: CASSFNQGLASGEQFF. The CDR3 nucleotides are TGTGCCAGCAGCTTTAATCAGGGACTAGCAAGTGGCGAGCAGTTCTTC.

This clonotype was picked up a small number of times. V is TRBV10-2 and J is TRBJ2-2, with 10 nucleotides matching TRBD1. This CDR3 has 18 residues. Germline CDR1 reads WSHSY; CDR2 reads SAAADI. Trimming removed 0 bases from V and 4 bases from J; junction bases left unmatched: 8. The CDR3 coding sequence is TGCGCCAGCAGTGAGTCAAAAGGGACAGGGGCAGTCACCGGGGAGCTGTTTTTT. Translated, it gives CASSESKGTGAVTGELFF.

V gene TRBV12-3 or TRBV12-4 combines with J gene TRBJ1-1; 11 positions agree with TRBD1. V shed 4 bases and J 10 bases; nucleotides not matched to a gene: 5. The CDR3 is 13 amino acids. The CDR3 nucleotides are TGTGCCAGCAGTTCTCCCGGGACAGGGGGAGCTTTCTTT. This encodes CASSSPGTGGAFF.

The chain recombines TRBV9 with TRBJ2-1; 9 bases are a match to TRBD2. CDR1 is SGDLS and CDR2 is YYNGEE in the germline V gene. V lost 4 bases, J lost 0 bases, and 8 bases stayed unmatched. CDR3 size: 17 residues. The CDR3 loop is CASSLRKRGDSYNEQFF. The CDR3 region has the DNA TGTGCCAGCAGCCTCCGAAAGCGGGGGGACTCCTACAATGAGCAGTTCTTC.

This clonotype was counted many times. This CDR3 reads CATSCGRRGRGGITDTQYF. As DNA, the CDR3 is TGTGCCACCAGCTGTGGTAGGAGAGGGCGGGGGGGAATCACAGATACGCAGTATTTT. The V call is TRBV15, the J call TRBJ2-3; 9 nucleotides align to TRBD2. V lost 5 bases and J lost 2; bases outside the gene matches: 17. In germline, CDR1 is LNHNV, CDR2 YYDKDF (reference sequence). This CDR3 has 19 residues.

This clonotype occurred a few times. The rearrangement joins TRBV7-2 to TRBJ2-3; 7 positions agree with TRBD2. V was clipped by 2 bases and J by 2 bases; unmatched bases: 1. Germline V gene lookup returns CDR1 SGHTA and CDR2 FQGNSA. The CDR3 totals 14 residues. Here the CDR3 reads CASSLQRDTDTQYF. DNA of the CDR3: TGTGCCAGCAGCTTACAGCGGGACACAGATACGCAGTATTTT.

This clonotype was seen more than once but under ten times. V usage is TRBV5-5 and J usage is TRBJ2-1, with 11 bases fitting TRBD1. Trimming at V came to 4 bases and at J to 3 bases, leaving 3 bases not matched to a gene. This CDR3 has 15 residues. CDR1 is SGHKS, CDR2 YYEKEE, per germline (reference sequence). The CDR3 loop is CASSRDRGNYNEQFF. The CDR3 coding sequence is TGTGCCAGCAGCCGGGACAGGGGGAACTACAATGAGCAGTTCTTC. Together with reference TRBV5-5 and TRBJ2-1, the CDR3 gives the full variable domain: DAGVTQSPTHLIKTRGQQVTLRCSPISGHKSVSWYQQVLGQGPQFIFQYYEKEERGRGNFPDRFSARQFPNYSSELNVNALLLGDSALYLCASSRDRGNYNEQFFGPGTRLTVL.

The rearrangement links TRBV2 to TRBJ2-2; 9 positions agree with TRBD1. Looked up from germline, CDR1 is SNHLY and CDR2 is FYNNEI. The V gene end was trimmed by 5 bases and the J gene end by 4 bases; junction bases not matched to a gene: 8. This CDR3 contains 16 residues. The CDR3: CASSHDRDRVTGELFF. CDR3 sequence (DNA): TGTGCCAGCAGTCACGACCGGGACAGGGTCACCGGGGAGCTGTTTTTT.

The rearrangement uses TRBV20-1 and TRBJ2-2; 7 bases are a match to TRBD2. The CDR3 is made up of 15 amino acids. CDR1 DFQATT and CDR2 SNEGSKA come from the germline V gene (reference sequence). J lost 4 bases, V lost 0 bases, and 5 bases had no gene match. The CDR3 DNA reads TGCAGTGCTAGAGATGGGGCGGGAGCCACCGGGGAGCTGTTTTTT. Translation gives CSARDGAGATGELFF.

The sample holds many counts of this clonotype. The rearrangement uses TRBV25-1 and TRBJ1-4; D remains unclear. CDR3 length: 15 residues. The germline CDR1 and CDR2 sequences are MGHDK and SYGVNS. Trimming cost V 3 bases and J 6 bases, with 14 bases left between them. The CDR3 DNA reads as TGTGCCAGCAGTGATTTGACCCCGAGGGATGAAAAACTGTTTTTT. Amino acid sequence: CASSDLTPRDEKLFF. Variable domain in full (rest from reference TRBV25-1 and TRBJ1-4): EADIYQTPRYLVIGTGKKITLECSQTMGHDKMYWYQQDPGMELHLIHYSYGVNSTEKGDLSSESTVSRIRTEHFPLTLESARPSHTSQYLCASSDLTPRDEKLFFGSGTQLSVL.

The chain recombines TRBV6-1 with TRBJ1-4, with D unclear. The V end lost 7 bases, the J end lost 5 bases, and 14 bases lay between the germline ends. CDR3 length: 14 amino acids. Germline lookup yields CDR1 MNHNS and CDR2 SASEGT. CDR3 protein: CASMEARLNEKLFF. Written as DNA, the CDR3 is TGTGCCAGCATGGAGGCACGGTTAAATGAAAAACTGTTTTTT.

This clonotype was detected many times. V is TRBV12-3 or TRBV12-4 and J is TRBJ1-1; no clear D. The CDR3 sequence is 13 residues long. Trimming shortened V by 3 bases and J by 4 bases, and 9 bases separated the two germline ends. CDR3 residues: CASSFGFFTEAFF. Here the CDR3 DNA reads TGTGCCAGCAGTTTCGGGTTCTTCACTGAAGCTTTCTTT.

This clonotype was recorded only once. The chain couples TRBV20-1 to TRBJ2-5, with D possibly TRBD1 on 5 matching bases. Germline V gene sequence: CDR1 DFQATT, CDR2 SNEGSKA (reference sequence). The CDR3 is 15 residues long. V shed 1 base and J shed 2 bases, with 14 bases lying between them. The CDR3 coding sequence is TGCAGTGCTAGAGGCGTCCAGGGTGGGCAAGAGACCCAGTACTTC. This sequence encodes CSARGVQGGQETQYF.

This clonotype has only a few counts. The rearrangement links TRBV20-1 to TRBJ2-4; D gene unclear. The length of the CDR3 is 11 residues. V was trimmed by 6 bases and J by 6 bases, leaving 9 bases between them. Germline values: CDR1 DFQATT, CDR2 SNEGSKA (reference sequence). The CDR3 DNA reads TGCAGTGCAGCCCTCGGAAACATTCAGTACTTC. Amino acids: CSAALGNIQYF.

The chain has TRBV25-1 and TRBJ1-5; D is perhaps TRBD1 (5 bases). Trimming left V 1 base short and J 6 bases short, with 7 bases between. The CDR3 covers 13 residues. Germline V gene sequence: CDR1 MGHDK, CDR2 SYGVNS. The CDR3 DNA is TGTGCCAGCAGTGAATTTGGGGGTCAGCCCCAGCATTTT. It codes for CASSEFGGQPQHF.